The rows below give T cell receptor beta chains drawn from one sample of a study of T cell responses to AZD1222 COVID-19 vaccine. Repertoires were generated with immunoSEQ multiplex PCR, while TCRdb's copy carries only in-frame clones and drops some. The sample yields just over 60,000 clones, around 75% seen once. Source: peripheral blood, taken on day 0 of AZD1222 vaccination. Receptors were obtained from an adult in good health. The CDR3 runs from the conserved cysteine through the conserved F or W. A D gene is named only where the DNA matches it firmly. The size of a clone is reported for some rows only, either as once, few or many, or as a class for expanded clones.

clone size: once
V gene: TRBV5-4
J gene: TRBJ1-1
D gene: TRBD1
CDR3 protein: CASSPDPGQGREAFF
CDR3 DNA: TGTGCCAGCAGCCCAGATCCGGGACAGGGGAGGGAAGCTTTCTTT

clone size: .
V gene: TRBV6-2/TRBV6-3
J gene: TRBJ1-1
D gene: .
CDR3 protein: CASSYSTGRLNTEAFF
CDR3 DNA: TGTGCCAGCAGTTACTCGACGGGACGGTTAAACACTGAAGCTTTCTTT

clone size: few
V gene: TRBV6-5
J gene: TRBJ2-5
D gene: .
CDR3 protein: CASSSSGAQTQYF
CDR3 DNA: TGTGCCAGCAGTTCCTCGGGGGCACAGACCCAGTACTTC

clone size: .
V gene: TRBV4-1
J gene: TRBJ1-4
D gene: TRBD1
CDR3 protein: CASRQQGANEKLFF
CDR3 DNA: TGCGCCAGCAGACAACAGGGGGCTAATGAAAAACTGTTTTTT

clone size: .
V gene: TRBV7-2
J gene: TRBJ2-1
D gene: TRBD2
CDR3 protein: CASSPGGYNEQFF
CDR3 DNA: TGTGCCAGCAGCCCGGGGGGTTACAATGAGCAGTTCTTC

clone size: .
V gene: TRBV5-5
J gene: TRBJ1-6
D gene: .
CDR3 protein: CASSLEAGGRNSPLHF
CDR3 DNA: TGTGCCAGCAGCTTGGAGGCAGGAGGTAGAAATTCACCCCTCCACTTT

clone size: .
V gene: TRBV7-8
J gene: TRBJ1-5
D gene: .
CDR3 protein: CASSWTPYSNQPQHF
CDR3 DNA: TGTGCCAGCAGTTGGACTCCCTATAGCAATCAGCCCCAGCATTTT

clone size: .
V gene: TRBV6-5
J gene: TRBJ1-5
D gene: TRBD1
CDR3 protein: CASRNRGSNQPQHF
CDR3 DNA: TGTGCCAGCAGGAACAGGGGAAGCAATCAGCCCCAGCATTTT

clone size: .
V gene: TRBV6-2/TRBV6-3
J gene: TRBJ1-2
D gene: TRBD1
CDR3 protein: CASSYSRGQSNGYTF
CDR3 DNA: TGTGCCAGCAGTTACTCAAGGGGGCAGAGTAACGGCTACACCTTC

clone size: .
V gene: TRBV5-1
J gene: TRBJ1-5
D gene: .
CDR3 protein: CASSLTGNNQPQHF
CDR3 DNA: TGCGCCAGCAGCTTGACGGGAAACAATCAGCCCCAGCATTTT

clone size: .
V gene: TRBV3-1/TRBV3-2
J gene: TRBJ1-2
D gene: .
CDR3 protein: CASSQVGLNTF
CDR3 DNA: TGTGCCAGCAGCCAAGTGGGGTTGAACACCTTC

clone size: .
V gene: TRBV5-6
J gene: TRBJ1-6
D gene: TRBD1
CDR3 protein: CASSLGDRGSPLHF
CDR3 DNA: TGTGCCAGCAGCTTGGGGGACAGGGGTTCACCCCTCCACTTT

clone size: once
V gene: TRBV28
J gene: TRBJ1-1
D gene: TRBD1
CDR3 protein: CASRPGTGADTEAFF
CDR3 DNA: TGTGCCAGCAGACCCGGGACAGGGGCGGACACTGAAGCTTTCTTT

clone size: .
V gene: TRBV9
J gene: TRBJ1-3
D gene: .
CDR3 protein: CASSGSSSGNTIYF
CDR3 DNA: TGTGCCAGCTCTGGATCTTCCTCTGGAAACACCATATATTTT

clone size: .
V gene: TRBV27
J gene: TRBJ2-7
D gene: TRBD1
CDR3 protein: CASSLLAGTGAYEQYF
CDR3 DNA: TGTGCCAGCAGTTTATTAGCCGGGACAGGGGCCTACGAGCAGTACTTC

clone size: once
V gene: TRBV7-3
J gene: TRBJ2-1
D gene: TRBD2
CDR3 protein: CASSLMAGVFNEQFF
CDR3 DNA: TGTGCCAGCAGCTTAATGGCGGGGGTTTTTAATGAGCAGTTCTTC

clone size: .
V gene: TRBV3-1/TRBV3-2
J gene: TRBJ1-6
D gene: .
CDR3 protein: CATRDSPYNSPLHF
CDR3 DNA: TGTGCCACACGGGATTCTCCCTATAATTCACCCCTCCACTTT

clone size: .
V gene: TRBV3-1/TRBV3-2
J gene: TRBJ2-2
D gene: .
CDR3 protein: CGTEANTGELFF
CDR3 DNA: TGTGGAACGGAGGCCAACACCGGGGAGCTGTTTTTT

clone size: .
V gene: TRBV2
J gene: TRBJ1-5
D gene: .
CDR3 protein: CASRSEGVLSSNQPQHF
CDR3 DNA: TGTGCCAGCAGGAGTGAGGGTGTTCTTAGTAGCAATCAGCCCCAGCATTTT

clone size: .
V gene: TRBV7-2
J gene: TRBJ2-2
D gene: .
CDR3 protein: CASSRLKNTGELFF
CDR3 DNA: TGTGCCAGCAGCCGTCTAAAGAACACCGGGGAGCTGTTTTTT

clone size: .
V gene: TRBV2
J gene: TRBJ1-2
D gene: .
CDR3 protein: CASNSLGDYGYTF
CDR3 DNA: TGTGCCAGCAACTCCTTAGGGGACTATGGCTACACCTTC

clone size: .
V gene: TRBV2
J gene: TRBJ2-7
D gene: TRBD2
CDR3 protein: CAARGVSSYEQYF
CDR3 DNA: TGTGCCGCGCGGGGGGTGAGCTCCTACGAGCAGTACTTC

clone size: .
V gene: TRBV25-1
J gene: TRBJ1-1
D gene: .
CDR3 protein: CASSDRQNLNTEAFF
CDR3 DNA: TGTGCCAGCAGTGATAGACAGAATTTGAACACTGAAGCTTTCTTT

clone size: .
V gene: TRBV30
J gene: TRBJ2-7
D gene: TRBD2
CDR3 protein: CAWSVGGVRYF
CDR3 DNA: TGTGCCTGGAGTGTGGGGGGGGTAAGGTACTTC

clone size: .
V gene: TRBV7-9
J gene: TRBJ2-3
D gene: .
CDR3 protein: CASRGTSGERDTQYF
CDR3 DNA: TGTGCCAGCCGAGGCACCAGTGGGGAGCGCGATACGCAGTATTTT

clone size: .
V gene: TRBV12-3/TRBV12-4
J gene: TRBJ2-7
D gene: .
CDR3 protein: CTSTLGGGEQYF
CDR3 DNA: TGTACCAGCACCCTCGGGGGTGGGGAGCAGTACTTC

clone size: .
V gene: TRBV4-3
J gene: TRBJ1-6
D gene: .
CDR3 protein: CASSQGWGTESSYNSPLHF
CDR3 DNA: TGCGCCAGCAGCCAAGGGTGGGGTACAGAAAGCTCCTATAATTCACCCCTCCACTTT

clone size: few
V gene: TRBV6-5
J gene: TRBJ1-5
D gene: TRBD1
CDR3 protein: CASMWQGDQPQHF
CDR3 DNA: TGTGCCAGCATGTGGCAGGGGGATCAGCCCCAGCATTTT

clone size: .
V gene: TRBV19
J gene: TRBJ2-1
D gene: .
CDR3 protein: CASSTGGYNEQFF
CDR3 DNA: TGTGCCAGTAGTACCGGCGGTTACAATGAGCAGTTCTTC

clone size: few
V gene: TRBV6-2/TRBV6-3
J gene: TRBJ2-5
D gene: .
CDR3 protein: CASSLRETQYF
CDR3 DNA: TGTGCCAGCAGTCTGAGGGAGACCCAGTACTTC

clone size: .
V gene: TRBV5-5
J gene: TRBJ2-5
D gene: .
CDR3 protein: CASNYFGTVQETQYF
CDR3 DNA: TGTGCCAGCAACTACTTCGGGACTGTTCAAGAGACCCAGTACTTC

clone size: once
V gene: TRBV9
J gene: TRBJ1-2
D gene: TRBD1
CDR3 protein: CASSVVGTQGDGYTF
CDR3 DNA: TGTGCCAGCAGCGTAGTGGGCACTCAGGGGGATGGCTACACCTTC

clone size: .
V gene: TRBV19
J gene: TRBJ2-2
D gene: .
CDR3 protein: CASNPREGGTGELFF
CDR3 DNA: TGTGCCAGTAACCCCAGGGAGGGGGGCACCGGGGAGCTGTTTTTT

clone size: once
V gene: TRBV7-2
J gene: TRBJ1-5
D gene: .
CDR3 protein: CASSSGGGTGQPQHF
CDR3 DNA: TGTGCCAGCAGCTCCGGCGGAGGGACTGGTCAGCCCCAGCATTTT

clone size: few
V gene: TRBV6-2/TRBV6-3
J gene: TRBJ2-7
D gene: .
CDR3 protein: CASTPGGHEQYF
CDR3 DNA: TGTGCCAGCACCCCCGGGGGCCACGAGCAGTACTTC

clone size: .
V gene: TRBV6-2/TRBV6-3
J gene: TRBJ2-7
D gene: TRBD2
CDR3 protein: CASSWPRGELLEQYF
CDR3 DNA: TGTGCCAGCAGTTGGCCCCGGGGGGAACTCCTCGAGCAGTACTTC

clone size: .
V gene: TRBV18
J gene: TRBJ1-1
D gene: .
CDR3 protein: CASSPRENTEAFF
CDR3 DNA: TGTGCCAGCTCACCCCGCGAGAACACTGAAGCTTTCTTT

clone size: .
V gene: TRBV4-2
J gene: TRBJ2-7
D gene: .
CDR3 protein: CASSQWPGGAGTYEQYF
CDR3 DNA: TGTGCCAGCAGCCAATGGCCTGGGGGGGCCGGGACCTACGAGCAGTACTTC

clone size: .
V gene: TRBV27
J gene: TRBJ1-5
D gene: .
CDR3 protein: CASSPREGEDQPQHF
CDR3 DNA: TGTGCCAGCAGTCCCCGCGAAGGGGAGGACCAGCCCCAGCATTTT

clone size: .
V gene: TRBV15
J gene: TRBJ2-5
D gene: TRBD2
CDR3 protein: CATSRDRGEETQYF
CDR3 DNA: TGTGCCACCAGCAGAGATCGGGGGGAAGAGACCCAGTACTTC

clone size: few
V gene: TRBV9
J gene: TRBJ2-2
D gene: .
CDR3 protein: CASSASGHAGTGELFF
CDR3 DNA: TGTGCCAGCAGCGCGTCCGGACACGCGGGCACCGGGGAGCTGTTTTTT

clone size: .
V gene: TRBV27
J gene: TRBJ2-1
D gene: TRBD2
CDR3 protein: CASSFGLAGSYNEQFF
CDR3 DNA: TGTGCCAGCAGTTTTGGGTTAGCGGGGTCCTACAATGAGCAGTTCTTC

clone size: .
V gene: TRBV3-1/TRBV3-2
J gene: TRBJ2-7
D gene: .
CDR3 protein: CASSQDRRSEQYF
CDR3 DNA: TGTGCCAGCAGCCAAGATCGGAGAAGCGAGCAGTACTTC

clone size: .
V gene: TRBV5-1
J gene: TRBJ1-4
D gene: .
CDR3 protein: CASSLQNPATNEKLFF
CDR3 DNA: TGCGCCAGCAGCTTGCAGAATCCCGCAACTAATGAAAAACTGTTTTTT

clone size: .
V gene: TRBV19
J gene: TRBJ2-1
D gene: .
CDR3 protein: CASSGSSYNEQFF
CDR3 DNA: TGTGCCAGTAGTGGGAGCTCCTACAATGAGCAGTTCTTC

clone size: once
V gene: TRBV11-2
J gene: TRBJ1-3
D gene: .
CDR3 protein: CASSISGNTIYF
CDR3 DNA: TGTGCCAGCAGCATCTCTGGAAACACCATATATTTT

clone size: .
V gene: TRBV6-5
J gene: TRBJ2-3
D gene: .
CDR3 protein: CASRSTDTQYF
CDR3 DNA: TGTGCCAGCAGGAGCACAGATACGCAGTATTTT

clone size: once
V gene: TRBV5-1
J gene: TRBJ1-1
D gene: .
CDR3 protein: CASSYRTSNTEAFF
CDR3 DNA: TGCGCCAGCAGCTATCGGACCTCGAACACTGAAGCTTTCTTT

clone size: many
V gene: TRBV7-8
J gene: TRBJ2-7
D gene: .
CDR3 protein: CASSFRGVNEQYF
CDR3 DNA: TGTGCCAGCAGCTTTAGGGGGGTCAACGAGCAGTACTTC

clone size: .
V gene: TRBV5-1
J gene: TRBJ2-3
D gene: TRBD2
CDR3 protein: CASSLAGTSGGTDTQYF
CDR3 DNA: TGCGCCAGCAGCTTAGCGGGGACTAGCGGCGGGACAGATACGCAGTATTTT

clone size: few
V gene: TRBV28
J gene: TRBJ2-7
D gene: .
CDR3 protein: CASSSRVSSYEQYF
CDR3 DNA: TGTGCCAGCAGTTCGAGGGTGAGCTCCTACGAGCAGTACTTC

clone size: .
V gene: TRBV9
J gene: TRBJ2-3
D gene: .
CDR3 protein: CASSEPSGNTQYF
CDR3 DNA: TGTGCCAGCAGCGAGCCGTCGGGAAATACGCAGTATTTT

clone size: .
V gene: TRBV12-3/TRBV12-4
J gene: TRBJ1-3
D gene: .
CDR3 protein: CASTIGAGNTIYF
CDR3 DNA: TGTGCCAGCACCATCGGGGCTGGAAACACCATATATTTT

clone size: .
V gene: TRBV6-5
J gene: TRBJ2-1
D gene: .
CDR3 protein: CASSYSGQGYNEQFF
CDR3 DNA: TGTGCCAGCAGTTACTCGGGGCAGGGATACAATGAGCAGTTCTTC